These T cell receptor beta chains were read from a single sample in a study of regulatory T cells in long-lasting Graves disease. TCRdb re-called the multiplex PCR reads through MiXCR, storing one row per CDR3 protein. This table has approximately 350,000 distinct CDR3 sequences, about 12% appearing once. These sequences were also reported in another study, on T cells in Graves' hyperthyroidism and ophthalmopathy.

The source material was peripheral blood mononuclear cells (PBMCs), sampled at new diagnosis, from a patient treated with antithyroid drugs. The receptors derive from a woman under 30 with Graves disease. Each CDR3 is given with its conserved first and last residue. Fields, in order: D gene, clone size, J gene, V gene, CDR3 protein, CDR3 DNA. D genes are given only for firm matches. Part of the rows lack a size; the others show once, few, many or a class for expanded clones.

TRBD2 | many | TRBJ2-5 | TRBV3-1 | CASSQVAGAQETQYF | TGTGCCAGCAGCCAAGTAGCGGGGGCCCAAGAGACCCAGTACTTC
- | many | TRBJ2-3 | TRBV6-1 | CASASDLRDTQYF | TGTGCCAGCGCATCTGATCTGAGAGATACGCAGTATTTT
TRBD1 | few | TRBJ1-2 | TRBV5-6 | CASSLGSATGSEGYTF | TGTGCCAGCAGCTTGGGCTCGGCGACAGGGTCTGAGGGCTACACCTTC
TRBD1 | many | TRBJ2-7 | TRBV9 | CASSRPAPTGGSLDPHYEQYF | TGTGCCAGCAGCCGACCAGCCCCGACAGGGGGATCATTGGACCCTCACTACGAGCAGTACTTC
- | many | TRBJ2-2 | TRBV7-9 | CASSLGSGIVNTGELFF | TGTGCCAGCAGCTTAGGGTCAGGGATTGTGAACACCGGGGAGCTGTTTTTT
- | few | TRBJ2-7 | TRBV19 | CASRGYSYEQYF | TGTGCCAGTCGGGGTTACTCCTACGAGCAGTACTTC
TRBD1 | few | TRBJ1-2 | TRBV7-2 | CASSLDQRDSDGYTF | TGTGCCAGCAGCTTGGACCAACGGGACAGTGATGGCTACACCTTC
- | many | TRBJ1-1 | TRBV19 | CASSKTQRGHTEAFF | TGTGCCAGTAGTAAGACCCAGCGGGGCCACACTGAAGCTTTCTTT
- | many | TRBJ1-1 | TRBV5-6 | CASSFDRGTTEAFF | TGTGCCAGCAGCTTTGACCGAGGTACCACTGAAGCTTTCTTT
- | - | TRBJ1-6 | TRBV20-1 | CSASAQNSPLHF | TGCAGTGCTAGTGCTCAGAATTCACCCCTCCACTTT
TRBD2 | many | TRBJ2-3 | TRBV28 | CASSLWRTSGGDKASTDTQYF | TGTGCCAGCAGTTTATGGAGGACTAGCGGGGGGGATAAAGCTAGCACAGATACGCAGTATTTT
TRBD1 | many | TRBJ1-4 | TRBV7-8 | CASSLYRGYPEKLFF | TGTGCCAGCAGCCTTTACAGGGGTTATCCTGAAAAACTGTTTTTT
TRBD1 | - | TRBJ1-2 | TRBV18 | CASSPGTGGSYGYTF | TGTGCCAGCTCACCCGGGACAGGGGGAAGCTATGGCTACACCTTC
TRBD2 | - | TRBJ2-3 | TRBV7-9 | CASSSTSGRETDTQYF | TGTGCCAGCAGCTCCACTAGCGGGAGGGAGACAGATACGCAGTATTTT
TRBD2 | few | TRBJ2-5 | TRBV20-1 | CSARGRPWRSGSQETQYF | TGCAGTGCTAGGGGCAGGCCCTGGCGTAGCGGGTCGCAAGAGACCCAGTACTTC
- | many | TRBJ2-3 | TRBV11-1 | CASSLQRLSSTDTQYF | TGTGCCAGCAGCTTGCAACGGCTATCTAGCACAGATACGCAGTATTTT
- | many | TRBJ2-3 | TRBV6-1 | CASSEIRTPSTDTQYF | TGTGCCAGCAGTGAAATAAGGACACCCAGCACAGATACGCAGTATTTT
- | few | TRBJ1-3 | TRBV20-1 | CSAESGTDFSGNTIYF | TGCAGTGCAGAGTCCGGGACGGACTTCTCTGGAAACACCATATATTTT
- | many | TRBJ2-1 | TRBV20-1 | CSAEGRDKDTLNEQFF | TGCAGTGCTGAGGGTAGGGATAAGGACACTCTCAATGAGCAGTTCTTC
- | few | TRBJ2-7 | TRBV6-2/TRBV6-3 | CASSYTQKGEQCF | TGTGCCAGCAGTTACACTCAGAAGGGCGAGCAGTGCTTC
TRBD2 | - | TRBJ2-1 | TRBV11-2 | CASSLTSGRAGEQFF | TGTGCCAGCAGCCTAACTAGCGGGAGGGCCGGTGAGCAGTTCTTC
- | many | TRBJ1-4 | TRBV27 | CASSPRGGGFLNEKLFF | TGTGCCAGCAGTCCTCGGGGAGGGGGGTTCCTTAATGAAAAACTGTTTTTT
TRBD2 | few | TRBJ2-1 | TRBV9 | CASSSPASGNNEQFF | TGTGCCAGCAGCTCCCCGGCTAGCGGGAACAATGAGCAGTTCTTC
- | - | TRBJ2-2 | TRBV5-1 | CASSLAFGVGTGELFF | TGCGCCAGCAGCTTGGCCTTTGGGGTCGGGACCGGGGAGCTGTTTTTT
- | - | TRBJ2-5 | TRBV9 | CASSVDEGSGAQYF | TGTGCCAGCAGCGTAGATGAGGGGTCAGGGGCCCAGTACTTC
TRBD1 | once | TRBJ2-1 | TRBV20-1 | CSAEDRGGFNEQFF | TGCAGTGCCGAGGACAGGGGGGGTTTCAATGAGCAGTTCTTC
- | many | TRBJ2-7 | TRBV28 | CASSLGPTGEQYF | TGTGCCAGCAGCTTAGGGCCTACCGGCGAGCAGTACTTC
- | many | TRBJ1-2 | TRBV11-2 | CASSLVRDDYGYTF | TGTGCCAGCAGCTTAGTCAGGGATGACTATGGCTACACCTTC
- | - | TRBJ1-2 | TRBV27 | CASSLYGPPRGYGYTF | TGTGCCAGCAGTTTATATGGGCCGCCTCGGGGCTATGGCTACACCTTC
- | many | TRBJ2-7 | TRBV28 | CASSWGLSSYEQYF | TGTGCCAGCAGTTGGGGACTGAGCTCCTACGAGCAGTACTTC
- | many | TRBJ2-1 | TRBV30 | CAWRSLSYYNEQFF | TGTGCCTGGAGATCGCTTTCCTACTACAATGAGCAGTTCTTC
- | many | TRBJ2-3 | TRBV7-9 | CASSLSLAYTDTQYF | TGTGCCAGCAGCTTAAGCCTAGCTTACACAGATACGCAGTATTTT
TRBD1 | many | TRBJ2-5 | TRBV27 | CASSHRQGQETQYF | TGTGCCAGCAGTCACCGACAGGGCCAAGAGACCCAGTACTTC
TRBD2 | many | TRBJ2-1 | TRBV30 | CAWRGGRAQGEQFF | TGTGCCTGGAGAGGCGGGAGGGCCCAGGGTGAGCAGTTCTTC
- | few | TRBJ2-6 | TRBV6-2/TRBV6-3 | CASSFAWSGANVLTF | TGTGCCAGCAGTTTCGCGTGGTCTGGGGCCAACGTCCTGACTTTC
- | many | TRBJ2-3 | TRBV6-2/TRBV6-3 | CASSSGTRRDTQYF | TGTGCCAGCAGTTCTGGGACCAGGAGGGATACGCAGTATTTT
- | many | TRBJ2-3 | TRBV6-2/TRBV6-3 | CASSYSGVIKDTQYF | TGTGCCAGCAGTTACTCAGGGGTCATCAAGGATACGCAGTATTTT
TRBD1 | few | TRBJ2-2 | TRBV28 | CASGRTGAGTGELFF | TGTGCCAGCGGTAGGACAGGGGCGGGCACCGGGGAGCTGTTTTTT
- | few | TRBJ2-3 | TRBV4-2 | CASRGDRDTQYF | TGTGCCAGCAGGGGGGACCGCGATACGCAGTATTTT
- | - | TRBJ1-4 | TRBV4-2 | CASSHAGTFQMGNEKLFF | TGTGCCAGCAGCCACGCTGGGACCTTTCAAATGGGTAATGAAAAACTGTTTTTT
- | many | TRBJ2-1 | TRBV20-1 | CSARDFKGNYNEQFF | TGCAGTGCTAGAGATTTTAAGGGAAATTACAATGAGCAGTTCTTC
- | many | TRBJ2-3 | TRBV2 | CASSRRAGGTDTQYF | TGTGCCAGCAGTCGGCGGGCAGGGGGCACAGATACGCAGTATTTT
- | many | TRBJ1-1 | TRBV12-3/TRBV12-4 | CASSLVGGYTEAFF | TGTGCCAGCAGTTTAGTGGGAGGCTACACTGAAGCTTTCTTT
- | - | TRBJ1-4 | TRBV20-1 | CSAHRDDIEKLFF | TGCAGTGCCCACCGGGACGACATTGAAAAACTGTTTTTT